This T cell receptor (beta chain) originates from a study of blood T cell repertoires in COVID-19. CDR1 and CDR2 from the germline V gene are SGHTA and FQGNSA. The V gene lost 5 bases and the J gene lost 10 bases, with 14 bases spanning the gap. The CDR3 consists of 12 residues. The assay was immunoSEQ multiplex PCR, and TCRdb's table has in-frame clones only and misses some. The sample lists some 70,000 clones, over 70% occurring once. The sample was peripheral blood. V and J are TRBV7-2 and TRBJ1-1, with D possibly being TRBD1 (5 bases). The receptor was isolated from a human donor in a cohort sampled during active COVID-19. In DNA form, the CDR3 reads TGTGCCAGCAGCGGTGGGCAGACAGTAGCTTTCTTT. Translating gives CASSGGQTVAFF.